This T cell receptor (beta chain) was retrieved from a study of cytomegalovirus exposure and HLA in healthy donors. General study findings and limits: Earlier analysis looked at TCR beta V segments, and most were productive about 90% or about 30% of the time. The study dropped some indistinguishable V segments, TRBV6-2 and TRBV6-3 among them.

As concerns this clone: The antigen remains unidentified.

The CDR3 is made up of 21 amino acids. CDR1 and CDR2 from the germline V gene are SGDLS and YYNGEE. The germline V and J ends were trimmed by 7 bases and 0 bases, with 33 bases remaining between them. PCR used 60 Vbeta primers and 13 Jbeta primers. Repertoires were generated with immunoSEQ multiplex PCR, while TCRdb's copy carries only in-frame clones and drops some. The sample records over 150,000 clones, approximately 74% being singletons. This sequence joins TRBV9 and TRBJ2-3; a weak D match, TRBD2 (6 bases). The receptor comes from a man between 18 and 35 years old in good health and CMV-seronegative. Sequencing was performed on PBMCs. For the CDR3, the DNA is TGTGCCAGCCCGAACCGAACGATACCGGCGGCGGGGTTCCCTAGCACAGATACGCAGTATTTT. It specifies CASPNRTIPAAGFPSTDTQYF.